This T cell receptor (beta chain) was obtained from a study of shared clonotypes between healthy human individuals. Study observations and caveats: A generally larger estimated richness was seen in naive subsets than in memory subsets.

With 4 bases removed from V and 0 bases from J, the gap between germline ends came to 10 bases. This CDR3 comprises 15 residues. Germline CDR1 is MGHRA and CDR2 is YSYEKL. Only CD45RO-negative cells positively selected for CCR7 counted as naive CD8 cells, so terminally differentiated effector memory CD45RA+ cells were excluded. For this clone: The antigen remains unidentified.

Using immunoSEQ multiplex PCR, the repertoire was profiled, and TCRdb retains in-frame clones only, with some absent. The table records 2 million to 2.5 million clones, roughly 95% of them present only once. The sample comprised naive CD8+ T cells sorted from blood. The sequence came from a young man in good health. V is TRBV4-1 and J is TRBJ1-3, with D tentatively TRBD1 (6 bases). The CDR3 bases are TGCGCCAGCAGCCTCACAGGGCTCTCTGGAAACACCATATATTTT. It yields the protein CASSLTGLSGNTIYF.